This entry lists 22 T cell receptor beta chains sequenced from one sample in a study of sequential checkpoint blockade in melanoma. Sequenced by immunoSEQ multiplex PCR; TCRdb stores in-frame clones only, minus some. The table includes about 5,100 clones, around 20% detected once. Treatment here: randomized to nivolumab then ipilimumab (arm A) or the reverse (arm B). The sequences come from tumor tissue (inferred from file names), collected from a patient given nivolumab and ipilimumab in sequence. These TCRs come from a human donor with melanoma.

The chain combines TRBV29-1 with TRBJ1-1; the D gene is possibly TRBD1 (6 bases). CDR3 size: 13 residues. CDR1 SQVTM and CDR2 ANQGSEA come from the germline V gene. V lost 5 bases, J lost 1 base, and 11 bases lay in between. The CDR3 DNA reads TGCAGCGTTAGCCGGGACACGAACACTGAAGCTTTCTTT. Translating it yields CSVSRDTNTEAFF. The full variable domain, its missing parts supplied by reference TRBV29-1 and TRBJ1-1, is SAVISQKPSRDICQRGTSLTIQCQVDSQVTMMFWYRQQPGQSLTLIATANQGSEATYESGFVIDKFPISRPNLTFSTLTVSNMSPEDSSIYLCSVSRDTNTEAFFGQGTRLTVV.

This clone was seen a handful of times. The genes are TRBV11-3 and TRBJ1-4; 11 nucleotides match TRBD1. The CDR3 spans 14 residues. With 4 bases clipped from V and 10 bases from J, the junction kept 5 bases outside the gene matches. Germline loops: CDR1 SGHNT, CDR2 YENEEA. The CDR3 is CASSWGQGVGKLFF. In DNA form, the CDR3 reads TGTGCCAGCAGCTGGGGACAGGGGGTGGGAAAACTGTTTTTT.

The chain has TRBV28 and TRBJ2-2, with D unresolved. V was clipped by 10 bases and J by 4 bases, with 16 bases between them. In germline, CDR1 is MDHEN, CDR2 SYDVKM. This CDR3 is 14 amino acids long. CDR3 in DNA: TGTGCCACCAATGCCTTGATGGGCACCGGGGAGCTGTTTTTT. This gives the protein CATNALMGTGELFF.

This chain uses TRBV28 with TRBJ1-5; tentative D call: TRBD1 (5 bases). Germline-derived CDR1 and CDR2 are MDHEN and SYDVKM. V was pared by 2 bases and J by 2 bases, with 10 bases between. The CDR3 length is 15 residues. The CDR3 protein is CASSLGAEGNQPQHF. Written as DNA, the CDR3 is TGTGCCAGCAGTTTAGGGGCGGAAGGCAATCAGCCCCAGCATTTT.

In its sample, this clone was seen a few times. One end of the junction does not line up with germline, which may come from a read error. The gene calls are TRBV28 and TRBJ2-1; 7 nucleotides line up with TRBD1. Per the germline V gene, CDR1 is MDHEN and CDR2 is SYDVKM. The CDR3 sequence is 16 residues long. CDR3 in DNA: TGTGCCAGCAGTTTATGGGGCAGGGGGTATAACAATGAGCGGTTCTTC. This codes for CASSLWGRGYNNERFF.

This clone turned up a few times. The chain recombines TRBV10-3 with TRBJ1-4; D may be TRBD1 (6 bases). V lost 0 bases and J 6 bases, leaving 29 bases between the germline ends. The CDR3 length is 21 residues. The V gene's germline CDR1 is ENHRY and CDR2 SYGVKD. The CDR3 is CAISESLTGAYGFGGDEKLFF. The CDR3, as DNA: TGTGCCATCAGTGAGTCGCTTACGGGGGCATACGGCTTTGGTGGTGATGAAAAACTGTTTTTT.

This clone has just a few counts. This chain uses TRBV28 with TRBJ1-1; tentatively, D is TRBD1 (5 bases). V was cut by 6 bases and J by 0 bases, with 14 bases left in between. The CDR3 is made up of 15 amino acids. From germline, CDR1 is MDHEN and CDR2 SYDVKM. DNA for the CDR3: TGTGCCAGCAGGTTTCCAGGGAGACTGAACACTGAAGCTTTCTTT. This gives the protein CASRFPGRLNTEAFF.

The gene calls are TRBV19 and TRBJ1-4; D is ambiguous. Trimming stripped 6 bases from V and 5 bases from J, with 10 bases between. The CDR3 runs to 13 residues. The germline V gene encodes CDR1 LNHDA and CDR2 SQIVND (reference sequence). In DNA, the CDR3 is TGTGCCAGTAGAGTCCCTCCGAATGAAAAACTGTTTTTT. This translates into CASRVPPNEKLFF. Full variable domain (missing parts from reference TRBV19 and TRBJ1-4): DGGITQSPKYLFRKEGQNVTLSCEQNLNHDAMYWYRQDPGQGLRLIYYSQIVNDFQKGDIAEGYSVSREKKESFPLTVTSAQKNPTAFYLCASRVPPNEKLFFGSGTQLSVL.

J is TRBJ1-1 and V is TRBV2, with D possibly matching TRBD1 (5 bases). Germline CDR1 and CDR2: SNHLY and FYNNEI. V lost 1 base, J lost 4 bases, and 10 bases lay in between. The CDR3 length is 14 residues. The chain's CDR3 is CASSEGTSRTEAFF. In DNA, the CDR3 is TGTGCCAGCAGTGAAGGGACAAGCCGCACTGAAGCTTTCTTT.

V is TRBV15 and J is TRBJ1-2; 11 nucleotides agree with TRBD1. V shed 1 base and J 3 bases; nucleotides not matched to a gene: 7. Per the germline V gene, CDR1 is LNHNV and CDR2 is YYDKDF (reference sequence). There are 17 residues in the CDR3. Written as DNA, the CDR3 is TGTGCCACCAGCAGAGGGACAGGGGGCGGAATAGACTATGGCTACACCTTC. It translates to CATSRGTGGGIDYGYTF. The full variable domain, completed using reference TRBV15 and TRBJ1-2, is DAMVIQNPRYQVTQFGKPVTLSCSQTLNHNVMYWYQQKSSQAPKLLFHYYDKDFNNEADTPDNFQSRRPNTSFCFLDIRSPGLGDTAMYLCATSRGTGGGIDYGYTFGSGTRLTVV.

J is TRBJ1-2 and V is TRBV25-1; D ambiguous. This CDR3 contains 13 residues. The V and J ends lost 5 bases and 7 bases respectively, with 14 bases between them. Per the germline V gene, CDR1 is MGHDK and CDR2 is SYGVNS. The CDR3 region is CASSREGMGGYTF. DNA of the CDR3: TGTGCCAGCAGTCGGGAGGGAATGGGTGGCTACACCTTC.

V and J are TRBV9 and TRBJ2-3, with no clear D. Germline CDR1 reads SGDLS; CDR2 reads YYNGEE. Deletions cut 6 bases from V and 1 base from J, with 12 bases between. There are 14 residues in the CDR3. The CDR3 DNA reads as TGTGCCAGCATCGAGACTGGGCGCACAGATACGCAGTATTTT. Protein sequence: CASIETGRTDTQYF.

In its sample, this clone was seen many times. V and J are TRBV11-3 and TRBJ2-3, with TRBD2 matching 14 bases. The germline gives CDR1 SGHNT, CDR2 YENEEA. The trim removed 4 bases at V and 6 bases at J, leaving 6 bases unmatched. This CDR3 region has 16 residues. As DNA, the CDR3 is TGTGCCAGCAGCTACCAAGGACTAGCGGGGGGCGATACGCAGTATTTT. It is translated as CASSYQGLAGGDTQYF.

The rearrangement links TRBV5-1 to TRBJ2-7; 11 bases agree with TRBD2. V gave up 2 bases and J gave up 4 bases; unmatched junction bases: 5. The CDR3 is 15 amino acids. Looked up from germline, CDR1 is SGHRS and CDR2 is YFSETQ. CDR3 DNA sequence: TGCGCCAGCAGCTTTTTAGCGGGGGGGTTGTACGAGCAGTACTTC. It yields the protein CASSFLAGGLYEQYF.

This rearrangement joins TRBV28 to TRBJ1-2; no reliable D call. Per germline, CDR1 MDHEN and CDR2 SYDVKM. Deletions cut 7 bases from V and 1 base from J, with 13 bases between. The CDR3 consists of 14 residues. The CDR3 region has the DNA TGTGCCAGCAACCTCGCCGCCGGTAACTATGGCTACACCTTC. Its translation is CASNLAAGNYGYTF.

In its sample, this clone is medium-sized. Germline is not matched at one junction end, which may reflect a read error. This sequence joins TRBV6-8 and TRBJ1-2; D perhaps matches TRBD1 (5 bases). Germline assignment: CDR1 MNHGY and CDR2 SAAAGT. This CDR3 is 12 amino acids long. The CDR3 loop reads CASSRPDRGGNF. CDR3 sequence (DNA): TGTGCCAGCAGTCGACCAGACAGAGGCGGCAACTTC.

CDR3 DNA: TGTGCCAGCAGTAGGTTCGGACCCCCCGCTACTCAGCCCCAGCATTTT. It specifies CASSRFGPPATQPQHF. The chain uses TRBV28 and TRBJ1-5; D is ambiguous. Germline CDR1 MDHEN, CDR2 SYDVKM. Trimming pared 5 bases from V and 6 bases from J, leaving 20 bases between. This CDR3 region has 16 residues. Drawing the rest from reference TRBV28 and TRBJ1-5, the complete variable domain is DVKVTQSSRYLVKRTGEKVFLECVQDMDHENMFWYRQDPGLGLRLIYFSYDVKMKEKGDIPEGYSVSREKKERFSLILESASTNQTSMYLCASSRFGPPATQPQHFGDGTRLSIL.

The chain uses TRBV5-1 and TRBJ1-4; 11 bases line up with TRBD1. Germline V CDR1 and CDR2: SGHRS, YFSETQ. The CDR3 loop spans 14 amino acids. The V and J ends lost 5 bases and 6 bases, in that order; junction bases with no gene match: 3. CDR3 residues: CASRGQGADEKLFF. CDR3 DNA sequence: TGCGCCAGCAGAGGACAGGGGGCAGATGAAAAACTGTTTTTT.

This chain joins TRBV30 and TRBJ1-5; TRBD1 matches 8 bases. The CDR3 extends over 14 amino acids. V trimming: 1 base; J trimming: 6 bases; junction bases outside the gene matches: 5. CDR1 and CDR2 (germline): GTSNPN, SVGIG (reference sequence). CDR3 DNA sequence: TGTGCCTGGAGTGAGACAGGGGTTCGTCAGCCCCAGCATTTT. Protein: CAWSETGVRQPQHF.

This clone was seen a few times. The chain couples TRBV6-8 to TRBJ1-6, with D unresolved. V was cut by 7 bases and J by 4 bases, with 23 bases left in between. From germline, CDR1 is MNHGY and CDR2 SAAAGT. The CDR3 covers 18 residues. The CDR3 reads CASIARHIRTIYNSPLHF. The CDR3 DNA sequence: TGTGCCAGCATCGCGCGGCACATCCGAACGATATATAATTCACCCCTCCACTTT.

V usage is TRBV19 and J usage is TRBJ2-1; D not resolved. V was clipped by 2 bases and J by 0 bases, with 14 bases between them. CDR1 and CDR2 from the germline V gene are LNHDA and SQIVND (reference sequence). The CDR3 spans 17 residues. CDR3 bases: TGTGCCAGTAGTATAAAATCAGCTGGAAGCTCCTACAATGAGCAGTTCTTC. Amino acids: CASSIKSAGSSYNEQFF.

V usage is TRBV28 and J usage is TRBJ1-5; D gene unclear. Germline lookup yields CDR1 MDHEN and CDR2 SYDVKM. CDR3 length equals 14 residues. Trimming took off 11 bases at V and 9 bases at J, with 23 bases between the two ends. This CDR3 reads CASFPGNSVRPQHF. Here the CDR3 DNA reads TGTGCCTCCTTCCCGGGGAACTCGGTGCGGCCCCAGCATTTT.